This T cell receptor beta chain was obtained from a study of blood T cells in healthy people across ages. Whole-study results and caveats: More naive CD4+ cells and higher diversity were found in long-lived than in aged donors. In these data, TCR beta diversity tracked strongly with naive T cell percentage.

The CDR3 has 17 amino acids. Germline V gene data show CDR1 as LGHDT and CDR2 as YNNKEL (reference sequence). Deletions cut 0 bases from V and 0 bases from J, with 9 bases between. Comments on this clonotype: Antigen specificity is unknown.

A second PCR, run for roughly 7 to 12 cycles, used a sample-barcoded 5' primer plus a J-beta primer mix. Tags on each cDNA molecule came from a template-switch adaptor with 12 random nucleotides. TCRdb re-called the 5' RACE reads through MiXCR, storing one row per CDR3 protein. The table includes hundreds of thousands of distinct CDR3 sequences, about 20% detected once. This TCR derives from a man aged 65 to 85 in good health. The V call is TRBV3-1, the J call TRBJ2-6; D gene ambiguous. The sample consisted of blood. The CDR3 nucleotides read TGTGCCAGCAGCCAAGAGCAACAGCTCTCTGGGGCCAACGTCCTGACTTTC. This encodes CASSQEQQLSGANVLTF.